The 9 T cell receptor beta chains listed next were all sequenced from one sample in a study of blood T cell repertoires in COVID-19. Assay used: immunoSEQ multiplex PCR; TCRdb lists only in-frame clones, some missing. Seen here are over 250,000 clones, 65% to 90% observed once, and the top ten hold 13%. The sample consisted of peripheral blood. All receptors derive from a woman between 65 and 79 years old with COVID-19, enrolled during active disease.

J is TRBJ2-3 and V is TRBV5-1; tentative D call: TRBD2 (6 bases). Trimming took 4 bases from V and 0 from J, leaving 18 bases between them. The CDR3 runs 17 residues. CDR1 and CDR2 (germline): SGHRS, YFSETQ. CDR3 in amino acids: CASSTRTGTSSTDTQYF. CDR3 in DNA: TGCGCCAGCAGCACAAGGACCGGGACTTCTAGCACAGATACGCAGTATTTT.

The chain joins TRBV2 to TRBJ1-2; tentatively, D is TRBD1 (5 bases). This CDR3 is built from 14 residues. The V end was cut by 7 bases, the J end by 0 bases, with 12 bases between. In germline, CDR1 is SNHLY, CDR2 FYNNEI. The CDR3 loop is CASNGHRTNYGYTF. The CDR3 DNA reads TGTGCCAGCAATGGACACCGAACTAACTATGGCTACACCTTC.

V is TRBV30 and J is TRBJ1-6; TRBD1 matches 8 bases. CDR1 and CDR2 from the germline V gene are GTSNPN and SVGIG (reference sequence). With 7 bases clipped from V and 0 bases from J, the junction kept 5 bases outside the gene matches. The CDR3 is made up of 15 amino acids. The CDR3 DNA sequence: TGTGCCTCAAGACAGGGGAGCTCCTATAATTCACCCCTCCACTTT. Residues: CASRQGSSYNSPLHF. The variable domain in full, completed from reference TRBV30 and TRBJ1-6, reads SQTIHQWPATLVQPVGSPLSLECTVEGTSNPNLYWYRQAAGRGLQLLFYSVGIGQISSEVPQNLSASRPQDRQFILSSKKLLLSDSGFYLCASRQGSSYNSPLHFGNGTRLTVT.

V and J are TRBV6-1 and TRBJ2-3; D is uncertain. CDR3 length equals 14 residues. V gave up 7 bases and J gave up 0 bases, with 11 bases separating them. Germline-derived CDR1 and CDR2 are MNHNS and SASEGT. In DNA form, the CDR3 reads TGTGCCAGCACCTACGCCGCTAGCACAGATACGCAGTATTTT. Translating gives CASTYAASTDTQYF.

This clone showed up just once. This chain uses TRBV13 with TRBJ2-1, with D maybe TRBD1 (6 bases). Germline CDR1 PRHDT, CDR2 FYEKMQ (reference sequence). Trimming stripped 5 bases from V and 8 bases from J, with 13 bases between. The CDR3 extends over 13 amino acids. The CDR3 sequence is CASSPNRAHEQFF. CDR3 sequence (DNA): TGTGCCAGCAGCCCAAACAGGGCCCATGAGCAGTTCTTC.

The chain joins TRBV3-1 (or the pseudogene TRBV3-2) to TRBJ2-5; D may be TRBD1 (6 bases). The CDR3 runs to 15 residues. Trimming took 5 bases from V and 0 from J, leaving 13 bases between them. Germline CDR1 reads LGHDT; CDR2 reads YNNKEL (reference sequence). CDR3 bases: TGTGCCAGCAGCTTAACAGGGACGGACCAAGAGACCCAGTACTTC. Amino acids: CASSLTGTDQETQYF.

V usage is TRBV27 and J usage is TRBJ2-7, with 7 positions matching TRBD1. Germline V gene sequence: CDR1 MNHEY, CDR2 SMNVEV (reference sequence). With V trimmed by 2 bases and J by 0 bases, 10 bases remained unmatched. The CDR3 consists of 17 residues. This CDR3 reads CASSLRRLRDSSYEQYF. The CDR3 coding sequence is TGTGCCAGCAGTTTAAGACGACTCCGGGACAGCTCCTACGAGCAGTACTTC.

The chain joins TRBV6-5 to TRBJ2-2; TRBD1 aligns across 9 bases. Germline V gene lookup returns CDR1 MNHEY and CDR2 SVGAGI. The CDR3 is made up of 14 amino acids. J was trimmed by 2 bases and V by 6 bases; bases with no gene match: 1. The CDR3 spells CASRGQGNTGELFF. The CDR3 region has the DNA TGTGCCAGCAGGGGACAGGGCAACACCGGGGAGCTGTTTTTT.

This chain uses TRBV10-2 with TRBJ1-2; D gene uncertain. V was cut by 0 bases and J by 5 bases, with 4 bases left in between. The CDR3 length is 12 residues. Germline-derived CDR1 and CDR2 are WSHSY and SAAADI. CDR3 amino acids: CASSESGYGYTF. In DNA form, the CDR3 reads TGCGCCAGCAGTGAGTCCGGGTATGGCTACACCTTC.